This TCR beta chain comes out of a study of T cell changes during pregnancy in multiple sclerosis. Trimming removed 2 bases from V and 2 bases from J, with 17 bases in between. The V gene's germline CDR1 is SGHRS and CDR2 YFSETQ. The CDR3 consists of 16 residues. Clones were read by immunoSEQ multiplex PCR, and TCRdb kept only the in-frame ones, dropping some. This sample yields tens of thousands of clones, of which about 93% are seen a single time; roughly 0.14% belongs to the top ten. This rearrangement joins TRBV5-1 to TRBJ2-7; D perhaps matches TRBD2 (6 bases). Sequenced here: CD4+ T cells from peripheral blood mononuclear cells, sampled after pregnancy. This clonotype originated in a female donor with multiple sclerosis, enrolled in a pregnancy study. Here the CDR3 reads CASSFGLALPAYEQYF. In DNA form, the CDR3 reads TGCGCCAGCAGCTTTGGGCTAGCGTTGCCCGCCTACGAGCAGTACTTC.